These T cell receptor beta chains were read from a single sample in a study of T-cell memory formation after mild COVID-19. One entry per CDR3 protein, called by TCRdb with MiXCR from the 5' RACE reads. Of around 450,000 distinct CDR3 sequences detected, 20% appear once; the ten largest clones hold around 9.2%. Sample: PBMCs or a T cell subset sorted from them (not recorded which). Source of these receptors: an adult woman who had mild COVID-19 (a few samples of this study predate the infection). Cell type and time point are not known. Both conserved end residues are part of each CDR3. A D gene is named only where the DNA matches it firmly. Where a row states a size, it is once, few, many or the class of an expanded clone; other rows omit it.

j_call clone_size v_call cdr3_length d_call cdr3_aa cdr3_nt
TRBJ2-2 many TRBV2 13 - CASSARVVGELFF TGTGCCAGCAGTGCCCGGGTTGTCGGGGAGCTGTTTTTT
TRBJ2-7 - TRBV5-4 15 TRBD2 CASSLVGGMGYEQYF TGTGCCAGCAGCTTGGTGGGAGGGATGGGGTACGAGCAGTACTTC
TRBJ2-5 few TRBV6-2/TRBV6-3 13 - CATLGGDRETQYF TGTGCCACCCTTGGCGGGGATCGGGAGACCCAGTACTTC
TRBJ2-2 few TRBV4-3 16 TRBD2 CASSQESSGFAGELFF TGCGCCAGCAGCCAAGAGTCTAGCGGATTCGCCGGGGAGCTGTTTTTT
TRBJ2-6 few TRBV7-9 15 - CASSLGWPGANVLTF TGTGCCAGCAGCCTGGGCTGGCCTGGGGCCAACGTCCTGACTTTC
TRBJ2-5 - TRBV5-6 16 - CASSLRSGARIGTQYF TGTGCCAGCAGCTTGAGGTCAGGGGCCCGGATAGGCACCCAGTACTTC
TRBJ1-4 - TRBV3-1 16 - CASSQGLGRYHEKLFF TGTGCCAGCAGCCAAGGGTTAGGCAGGTACCATGAAAAACTGTTTTTT
TRBJ2-1 - TRBV4-1 15 - CASSPTPPGYNEQFF TGCGCCAGCAGCCCTACCCCGCCTGGGTACAATGAGCAGTTCTTC
TRBJ2-1 - TRBV14 14 TRBD1 CASSQVHRGNEQFF TGTGCCAGCAGCCAAGTTCACAGGGGGAATGAGCAGTTCTTC
TRBJ2-5 - TRBV5-1 17 TRBD2 CASRPFELAGVEETQYF TGCGCCAGCAGACCGTTCGAGTTAGCGGGAGTAGAGGAGACCCAGTACTTC
TRBJ2-2 - TRBV12-3/TRBV12-4 16 - CAVTGPGAVNTGELFF TGTGCCGTTACCGGGCCAGGGGCGGTCAACACCGGGGAGCTGTTTTTT
TRBJ2-5 few TRBV15 17 TRBD2 CATGAGLAGIFQETQYF TGTGCCACCGGGGCGGGACTAGCGGGGATCTTCCAAGAGACCCAGTACTTC
TRBJ1-5 many TRBV7-4 16 - CASSLVVRESNQPQHF TGTGCCAGCAGCTTAGTAGTCAGGGAGAGCAATCAGCCCCAGCATTTT
TRBJ1-6 - TRBV7-6 14 - CASSPRGGNSPLHF TGTGCCAGCAGCCCCAGGGGAGGTAATTCACCCCTCCACTTT
TRBJ2-7 few TRBV27 15 - CASSLRDFLTGEQYF TGTGCCAGCAGTCTCCGGGACTTCCTTACTGGGGAGCAGTACTTC
TRBJ2-7 - TRBV10-3 14 - CAISLGMLSYEQYF TGTGCCATCTCACTCGGGATGCTCTCCTACGAGCAGTACTTC
TRBJ2-5 - TRBV5-1 17 - CASSLHPNGGRQETQYF TGCGCCAGCAGCTTGCACCCTAACGGGGGGCGGCAAGAGACCCAGTACTTC
TRBJ1-1 - TRBV20-1 12 - CSANTPLIGAFF TGCAGTGCCAATACCCCCCTTATCGGTGCTTTCTTT
TRBJ2-5 few TRBV11-2 14 - CASSSSGIGETQYF TGTGCCAGCAGCTCCTCAGGGATCGGAGAGACCCAGTACTTC
TRBJ1-2 - TRBV6-5 14 - CASSYPGANYGYTF TGTGCCAGCAGTTACCCAGGGGCTAACTATGGCTACACCTTC
TRBJ1-1 - TRBV5-8 14 TRBD1 CASSPGQGSTEAFF TGTGCCAGCAGCCCAGGACAGGGGAGCACTGAAGCTTTCTTT
TRBJ1-2 - TRBV7-2 13 - CASSLQGLSGYTF TGTGCCAGCAGCTTACAGGGCCTGAGTGGCTACACCTTC
TRBJ1-2 - TRBV5-1 15 TRBD1 CASSFTGVVNYGYTF TGCGCCAGCAGCTTCACAGGGGTTGTGAACTATGGCTACACCTTC
TRBJ1-6 - TRBV9 15 TRBD1 CASSVENRGDSPLHF TGTGCCAGCAGCGTAGAAAACAGGGGGGATTCACCCCTCCACTTT
TRBJ2-7 few TRBV7-3 13 - CASSFPGQHEQYF TGTGCCAGCAGCTTCCCCGGACAGCACGAGCAGTACTTC
TRBJ2-7 many TRBV7-9 15 - CASSLAGTATYEQYF TGTGCCAGCAGCTTAGCGGGTACGGCTACCTACGAGCAGTACTTC
TRBJ2-7 - TRBV25-1 14 TRBD2 CASSVAASGGEQYF TGTGCCAGCAGTGTGGCGGCTAGCGGGGGTGAGCAGTACTTC
TRBJ1-2 few TRBV7-3 15 - CASSLGAGALFGYTF TGTGCCAGCAGCTTAGGGGCAGGCGCCCTATTTGGCTACACCTTC
TRBJ2-5 few TRBV10-3 16 TRBD2 CAISEYSGRAQETQYF TGTGCCATCAGTGAGTACAGCGGGAGGGCCCAAGAGACCCAGTACTTC
TRBJ2-1 few TRBV10-3 14 - CAISDPTWNNEQFF TGTGCCATCAGTGATCCGACCTGGAACAATGAGCAGTTCTTC
TRBJ2-2 few TRBV7-2 16 - CASSVTGTANTGELFF TGTGCCAGCAGCGTTACTGGGACGGCGAACACCGGGGAGCTGTTTTTT
TRBJ2-3 many TRBV7-9 12 - CASRPSTDTQYF TGTGCCAGCCGACCAAGCACAGATACGCAGTATTTT
TRBJ1-1 few TRBV20-1 14 - CSASDLGLDTEAFF TGCAGTGCTAGCGACCTGGGATTGGACACTGAAGCTTTCTTT
TRBJ1-5 - TRBV20-1 14 TRBD1 CSVPGQGVDQPQHF TGCAGTGTGCCGGGACAGGGTGTTGATCAGCCCCAGCATTTT
TRBJ2-7 - TRBV7-3 16 TRBD1 CASSSPDRGIPYEQYF TGTGCCAGCAGTTCGCCCGACAGGGGGATTCCCTACGAGCAGTACTTC
TRBJ1-3 - TRBV4-1 16 TRBD1 CASSLAQGATGNTIYF TGCGCCAGCAGCCTCGCCCAGGGGGCGACGGGAAACACCATATATTTT
TRBJ2-3 - TRBV6-5 14 - CASSVGFGTDTQYF TGTGCCAGCAGTGTCGGGTTTGGCACAGATACGCAGTATTTT
TRBJ1-1 once TRBV20-1 20 - CSARILQEKTGFLRDTEAFF TGCAGTGCTAGAATCCTGCAAGAGAAGACCGGTTTCTTAAGGGACACTGAAGCTTTCTTT
TRBJ2-5 - TRBV4-1 13 - CASSQLRWETQYF TGCGCCAGCAGCCAGCTCAGATGGGAGACCCAGTACTTC
TRBJ1-5 - TRBV7-2 12 - CASSLGPPPQHF TGTGCCAGCAGCTTAGGACCGCCGCCCCAGCATTTT
TRBJ2-2 few TRBV7-2 16 TRBD2 CASSFTGTSAIGELFF TGTGCCAGCAGCTTCACCGGGACTAGCGCTATCGGGGAGCTGTTTTTT
TRBJ1-4 - TRBV4-3 13 - CASSQDHREKLFF TGCGCCAGCAGCCAAGATCATCGGGAAAAACTGTTTTTT
TRBJ2-1 - TRBV24-1 17 - CATSESPGGPSYNEQFF TGTGCCACCAGTGAGTCCCCCGGGGGTCCCTCCTACAATGAGCAGTTCTTC
TRBJ2-3 - TRBV7-2 16 - CASSLGFRGGTDTQYF TGTGCCAGCAGCTTAGGTTTCAGGGGAGGAACAGATACGCAGTATTTT
TRBJ2-5 - TRBV5-4 18 TRBD2 CASSRPIGTSGCIETQYF TGTGCCAGCAGCAGACCTATCGGGACTAGCGGGTGTATCGAGACCCAGTACTTC
TRBJ2-3 few TRBV20-1 15 TRBD2 CSARDLAGGGDTQYF TGCAGTGCTAGAGATCTAGCGGGAGGAGGTGATACGCAGTATTTT
TRBJ2-1 - TRBV5-1 15 TRBD2 CASSLGPREANEQFF TGCGCCAGCAGCTTGGGGCCGCGGGAGGCCAATGAGCAGTTCTTC
TRBJ2-4 - TRBV20-1 15 - CSARDEGALDGIQYF TGCAGTGCTAGAGATGAAGGGGCCCTCGATGGCATTCAGTACTTC
TRBJ1-1 - TRBV5-1 16 - CASSSGGPGTHTEAFF TGCGCCAGCAGCTCGGGTGGGCCCGGGACCCACACTGAAGCTTTCTTT
TRBJ2-3 - TRBV5-1 13 - CASRTRTGDTQYF TGCGCCAGCAGGACTAGGACCGGGGATACGCAGTATTTT
TRBJ2-7 many TRBV12-3/TRBV12-4 12 - CASSRGLYEQYF TGTGCCAGCAGCCGCGGACTATATGAGCAGTACTTC
TRBJ1-1 - TRBV2 15 - CASSERGTGNTEAFF TGTGCCAGCAGTGAAAGGGGAACTGGGAACACTGAAGCTTTCTTT
TRBJ2-1 few TRBV7-9 16 - CASSYQGRGKYNEQFF TGTGCCAGCAGCTACCAAGGGCGGGGAAAATACAATGAGCAGTTCTTC
TRBJ2-5 many TRBV6-5 14 - CASSYSGRQETQYF TGTGCCAGCAGTTACTCGGGCAGACAAGAGACCCAGTACTTC
TRBJ2-1 few TRBV14 16 - CASSQEGTLSYNEQFF TGTGCCAGCAGCCAAGAAGGGACCCTCTCCTACAATGAGCAGTTCTTC